This T cell receptor beta chain emerged from a study of T cell changes during pregnancy in multiple sclerosis (dated by TCRdb to 2018 to 2020). Study-level background: Changes in the T cell repertoire over the course of pregnancy were examined in this study in women with multiple sclerosis.

Library construction relied on the immunoSEQ multiplex PCR assay. TCRdb provides this immuneACCESS table in a form limited to in-frame rearrangements. Some clones are lacking; in checked studies, under half of them reflect an unresolved V gene, and why the rest are absent is not known. This sample lists about 61,000 clones; 80% to 90% were detected once. The leading ten clones occupy roughly 0.9% of the sample. A distance of 14 bases separates the germline ends of V and J, which lose 6 bases and 4 bases respectively. Per the germline V gene, SGHAT is the CDR1 and FQNNGV is the CDR2. The CDR3 measures 14 amino acids from cysteine to phenylalanine. Just the 42-base CDR3 DNA is kept, in frame starting at base 1. As for this clone: The antigen it recognizes is unknown. Per-base quality was not reported, and no clone a single base away is much larger than it.

This material consisted of peripheral blood, taken in the first trimester of pregnancy. Rearrangement joined TRBV11-2 to TRBJ2-3, and possibly TRBD1, on 5 matching bases. The origin of this receptor is a female donor in good health, enrolled as a control in a pregnancy study. The CDR3 region: CASRDSRRADTQYF. At the DNA level, the sequence is TGTGCCAGCAGAGACAGCAGACGCGCAGATACGCAGTATTTT.